The 10 T cell receptor beta chains in this list originate from one sample, sequenced in a study of blood T cells in healthy people across ages. Primers used in a second PCR of roughly 6 to 11 cycles were a sample-barcoded 5' primer and a J-beta primer mix. TCRdb reprocessed the 5' RACE reads via MiXCR and lists one record per CDR3 protein. The sample yields roughly 800,000 distinct CDR3 sequences, 58% seen once. Sequencing was done on a sample of blood. The source is a man aged 25 to 45 in good health.

In its sample, this clonotype was seen once. The chain combines TRBV6-2 or TRBV6-3 with TRBJ1-1; D gene ambiguous. CDR3 size: 16 residues. Germline CDR1 and CDR2: MNHEY and SVGEGT. The ends were cut back, 0 bases at V and 0 bases at J, with 11 bases in the middle. CDR3: CASSYSQLRMNTEAFF. The CDR3 coding sequence is TGTGCCAGCAGTTACTCGCAGCTCCGCATGAACACTGAAGCTTTCTTT.

V usage is TRBV10-3 and J usage is TRBJ2-3, with 7 bases aligning to TRBD2. The germline V gene encodes CDR1 ENHRY and CDR2 SYGVKD. Trimming cost V 4 bases and J 3 bases; bases outside gene matches: 7. The CDR3 consists of 15 residues. DNA of the CDR3: TGTGCCATCAGTGGCGTCTCCGGGGGGACAGATACGCAGTATTTT. This sequence encodes CAISGVSGGTDTQYF.

The chain's CDR3 is CSASDGANTEAFF. Here the CDR3 DNA reads TGCAGCGCATCAGACGGGGCGAACACTGAAGCTTTCTTT. The chain joins TRBV29-1 to TRBJ1-1, with D perhaps matching TRBD1 (5 bases). Trimming removed 7 bases from V and 1 base from J, with 13 bases in between. The CDR3 spans 13 residues. Looked up from germline, CDR1 is SQVTM and CDR2 is ANQGSEA.

The chain joins TRBV5-1 to TRBJ2-1; possibly TRBD1 for D (6 bases). V lost 9 bases, J lost 9 bases, and 16 bases lay in between. CDR3 size: 12 residues. Looked up from germline, CDR1 is SGHRS and CDR2 is YFSETQ. This CDR3 reads CATEGGAGEQFF. In nucleotides, the CDR3 is TGCGCCACCGAAGGGGGAGCCGGTGAGCAGTTCTTC.

The chain combines TRBV25-1 with TRBJ2-1; D gene ambiguous. The CDR3 spans 13 residues. Germline V gene data show CDR1 as MGHDK and CDR2 as SYGVNS. The V and J ends lost 7 bases and 1 base respectively, with 8 bases between them. CDR3 residues: CASTPRSYNEQFF. As DNA, the CDR3 is TGTGCCAGCACCCCTCGGTCCTACAATGAGCAGTTCTTC.

The V call is TRBV20-1, the J call TRBJ2-1, with 9 bases lining up with TRBD2. Germline V gives CDR1 DFQATT, CDR2 SNEGSKA (reference sequence). The trim removed 4 bases at V and 6 bases at J, leaving 4 bases unmatched. This CDR3 is 13 amino acids long. The CDR3 spells CSANAGGRNEQFF. CDR3 nucleotides: TGCAGTGCTAACGCGGGGGGGCGCAATGAGCAGTTCTTC.

The chain is built from TRBV9 and TRBJ2-7; D gene uncertain. The germline V gene encodes CDR1 SGDLS and CDR2 YYNGEE. V shed 0 bases and J shed 2 bases, with 12 bases lying between them. The CDR3 spans 15 residues. The CDR3 here is CASSVAPTMTYEQYF. As DNA, the CDR3 is TGTGCCAGCAGCGTAGCCCCCACTATGACCTACGAGCAGTACTTC.

The rearrangement links TRBV30 to TRBJ2-7; no firm D call. Trimming shortened V by 2 bases and J by 2 bases, and 10 bases separated the two germline ends. The CDR3 is 13 amino acids. CDR1 GTSNPN and CDR2 SVGIG come from the germline V gene (reference sequence). Here the CDR3 DNA reads TGTGCCTGGAGTAAAGGCAGCACCTACGAGCAGTACTTC. Translation gives CAWSKGSTYEQYF.

The chain links TRBV28 to TRBJ2-2; either TRBD1 or TRBD2 may supply D (6 bases each). Germline loops: CDR1 MDHEN, CDR2 SYDVKM. V lost 5 bases, J lost 5 bases, and 15 bases lay in between. The CDR3 has 15 amino acids. CDR3 sequence reads: CASSAGGGSTGELFF. The DNA for the CDR3 is TGTGCCAGCAGTGCCGGAGGGGGGAGTACCGGGGAGCTGTTTTTT.

This chain uses TRBV6-1 with TRBJ2-3, with 13 bases fitting TRBD2. Unmatched junction bases numbered 12, after V lost 2 bases and J lost 13 bases. In germline, CDR1 is MNHNS, CDR2 SASEGT. The CDR3 totals 16 residues. CDR3 DNA sequence: TGTGCCAGCAGTGAAATGGGACTAGCGGGGACTCAAATGGAGTATTTT. Translating gives CASSEMGLAGTQMEYF.